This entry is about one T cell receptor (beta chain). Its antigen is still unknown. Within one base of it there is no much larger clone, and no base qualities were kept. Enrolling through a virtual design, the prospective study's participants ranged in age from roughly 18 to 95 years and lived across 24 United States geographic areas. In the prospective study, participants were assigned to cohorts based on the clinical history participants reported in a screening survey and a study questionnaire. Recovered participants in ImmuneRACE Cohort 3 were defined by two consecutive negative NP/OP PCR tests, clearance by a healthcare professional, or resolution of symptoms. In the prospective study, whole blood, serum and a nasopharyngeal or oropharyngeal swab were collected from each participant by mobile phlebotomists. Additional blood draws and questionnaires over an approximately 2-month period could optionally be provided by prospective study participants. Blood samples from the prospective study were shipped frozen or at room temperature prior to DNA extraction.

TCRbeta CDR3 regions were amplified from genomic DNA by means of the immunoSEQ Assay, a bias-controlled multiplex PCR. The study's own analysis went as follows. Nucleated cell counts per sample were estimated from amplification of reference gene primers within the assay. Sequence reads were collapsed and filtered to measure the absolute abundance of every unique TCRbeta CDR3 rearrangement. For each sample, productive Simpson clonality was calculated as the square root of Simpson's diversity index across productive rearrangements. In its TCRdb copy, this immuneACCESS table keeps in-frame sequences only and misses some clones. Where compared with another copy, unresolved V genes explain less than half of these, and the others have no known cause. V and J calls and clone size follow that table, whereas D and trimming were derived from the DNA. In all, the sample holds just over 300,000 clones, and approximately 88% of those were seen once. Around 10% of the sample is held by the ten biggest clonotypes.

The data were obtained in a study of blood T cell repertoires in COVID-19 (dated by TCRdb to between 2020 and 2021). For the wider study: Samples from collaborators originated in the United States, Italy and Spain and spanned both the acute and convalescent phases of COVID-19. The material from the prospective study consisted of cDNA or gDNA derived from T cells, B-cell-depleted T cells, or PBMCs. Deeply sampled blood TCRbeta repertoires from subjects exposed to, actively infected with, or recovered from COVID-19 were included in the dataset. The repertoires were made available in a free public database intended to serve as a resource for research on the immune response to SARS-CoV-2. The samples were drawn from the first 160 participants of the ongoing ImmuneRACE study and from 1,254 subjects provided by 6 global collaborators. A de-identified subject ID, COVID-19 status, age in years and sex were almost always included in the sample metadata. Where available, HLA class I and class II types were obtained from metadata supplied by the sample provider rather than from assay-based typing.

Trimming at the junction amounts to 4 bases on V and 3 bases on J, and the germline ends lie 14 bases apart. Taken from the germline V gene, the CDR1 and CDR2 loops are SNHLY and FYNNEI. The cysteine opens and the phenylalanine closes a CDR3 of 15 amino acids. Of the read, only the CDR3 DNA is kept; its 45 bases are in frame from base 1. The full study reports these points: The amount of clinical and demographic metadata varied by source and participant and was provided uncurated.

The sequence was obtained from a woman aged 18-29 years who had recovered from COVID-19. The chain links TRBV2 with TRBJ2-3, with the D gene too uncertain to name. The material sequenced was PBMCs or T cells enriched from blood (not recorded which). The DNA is TGTGCCAGCAGTGCTCGAAGTCCCAGGACAGATACGCAGTATTTT. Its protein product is CASSARSPRTDTQYF.